The rows below give T cell receptor beta chains drawn from one sample of a study of CD8 T cells in Susac syndrome. TCRdb ran MiXCR on the immunoSEQ multiplex PCR reads and lists one entry per CDR3 protein. The sample gives 130,000 or so distinct CDR3 sequences, around 75% of which show up once; around 0.49% is in the top ten. Sequencing was done on a sample of CD8+ T cells from PBMCs. Receptors originate from a human donor with multiple sclerosis. The CDR3 runs from the conserved cysteine through the conserved F or W. A D gene is named only where the DNA matches it firmly. Size is stated for part of the rows, as once, few or many counts, or as a class when the clone is expanded.

v_call	d_call	j_call	clone_size	cdr3_nt	cdr3_aa
TRBV7-2	NA	TRBJ2-2	NA	TGTGCCAGCAGCTTAGGGGCCTTCTCCGGGGAGCTGTTTTTT	CASSLGAFSGELFF
TRBV12-3/TRBV12-4	NA	TRBJ2-1	NA	TGTGCCAGCAGTTTGAGCTTCTCGGGGAGCTCCTACAATGAGCAGTTCTTC	CASSLSFSGSSYNEQFF
TRBV20-1	NA	TRBJ2-1	NA	TGCAGTGCTAGAGACAATCGGGACTCCTACAATGAGCAGTTCTTC	CSARDNRDSYNEQFF
TRBV6-1	NA	TRBJ1-1	NA	TGTGCCATAAGTAGGGCCACTGAAGCTTTCTTT	CAISRATEAFF
TRBV27	TRBD2	TRBJ2-7	NA	TGTGCCAGCAGGACTAGCGGGGGGGCCTACGAGCAGTACTTC	CASRTSGGAYEQYF
TRBV6-5	TRBD1	TRBJ2-7	NA	TGTGCCAGCAGTAACCGGGACAGAATCTACGAGCAGTACTTC	CASSNRDRIYEQYF
TRBV7-9	TRBD1	TRBJ1-6	NA	TGTGCCAGCAAGCGGACAGGGGGCGAATCACCCCTCCACTTT	CASKRTGGESPLHF
TRBV4-1	NA	TRBJ1-5	NA	TGCGCCAGCAGCCAAACGAGGGCGGCTGGGGAGCCCCAGCATTTT	CASSQTRAAGEPQHF
TRBV5-1	TRBD1	TRBJ2-3	NA	TGCGCCAGCAGCTTGGACGGACAGGGGGGCTATACGCAGTATTTT	CASSLDGQGGYTQYF
TRBV28	NA	TRBJ2-7	NA	TGTGCCAGCAGTTGGAGGGGCACCTACGAGCAGTACTTC	CASSWRGTYEQYF
TRBV30	NA	TRBJ2-7	NA	TGTGCCTGGAGTGTACTTCCGGGGCTACAGTACGAGCAGTACTTC	CAWSVLPGLQYEQYF
TRBV11-2	TRBD1	TRBJ1-2	few	TGTGCCAGCAGCTTAGGATTACAGGGGTATGGCTACACCTTC	CASSLGLQGYGYTF
TRBV25-1	NA	TRBJ1-1	NA	TGTGCCAGCAGTGAATATGGAAAAGCTTTCTTT	CASSEYGKAFF
TRBV11-2	NA	TRBJ2-7	NA	TGTGCCAGCAGCTCCCCCGATTCTCCGAGCTCCTACGAGCAGTACTTC	CASSSPDSPSSYEQYF
TRBV12-3/TRBV12-4	NA	TRBJ1-5	NA	TGTGCCAGCAGGGGGGATGCCCAGCCCCAGCATTTT	CASRGDAQPQHF
TRBV4-1	NA	TRBJ2-3	NA	TGCGCCAGCACCCCTGTCGCCTCTTCCACAGATACGCAGTATTTT	CASTPVASSTDTQYF
TRBV6-6	TRBD1	TRBJ1-6	NA	TGTGCCAGCAGTTCTAATCAGGGGGGCAATTCACCCCTCCACTTT	CASSSNQGGNSPLHF
TRBV12-3/TRBV12-4	NA	TRBJ2-5	NA	TGTGCCAGCAGAGGTACAAACCAAGAGACCCAGTACTTC	CASRGTNQETQYF
TRBV6-6	TRBD1	TRBJ1-1	NA	TGTGCCAGCAAAGAACAGGGGGCGATTTTTGAAGCTTTCTTT	CASKEQGAIFEAFF
TRBV20-1	NA	TRBJ2-3	NA	TGCAGTGCTAGGGGTTGGGAGGCTAGCACAGATACGCAGTATTTT	CSARGWEASTDTQYF
TRBV19	NA	TRBJ1-2	NA	TGTGCCAGTAGTATAGGCCCCAGCGACTATGGCTACACCTTC	CASSIGPSDYGYTF
TRBV4-3	TRBD2	TRBJ2-3	once	TGCGCCAGCAGCCCACAGACTAGCGGAAGCACAGATACGCAGTATTTT	CASSPQTSGSTDTQYF